A single sample gave rise to the 8 T cell receptor beta chains below, sequenced in a study of T cells in Graves' hyperthyroidism and ophthalmopathy. From RNA transcripts, TCR beta CDR3 regions were amplified. The primer set for the first-round RT-PCR of the TCR CDR3 was HTBI. In TCRdb, the multiplex PCR reads were re-called with MiXCR into one record per CDR3 protein. In the table there are roughly 500,000 distinct CDR3 sequences, roughly 46% of which are singletons. The specimen sequenced was peripheral blood or thyroid tissue (not recorded which). These receptors were obtained from an adult woman with Graves' disease, either hyperthyroidism or ophthalmopathy (not recorded which).

With regard to this clonotype: At one of its ends the junction is not consistent with the germline gene, which may arise from a read error. The chain has TRBV25-1 and TRBJ1-2, with 7 bases fitting TRBD1. This CDR3 is built from 12 residues. Germline loops: CDR1 MGHDK, CDR2 SYGVNS. The DNA of the CDR3 is TGTGCCAGCAGGGGGACAGACTATGGCTGCACCTTC. It translates to CASRGTDYGCTF.

This clonotype was recorded many times. J is TRBJ1-4 and V is TRBV12-3 or TRBV12-4, with 7 bases fitting TRBD1. The CDR3 sequence is 11 residues long. The trim removed 6 bases at V and 16 bases at J, leaving 8 bases unmatched. CDR3 DNA sequence: TGTGCCAGCAGCCGGGGGACAGCGCCGTTTTTT. Translation: CASSRGTAPFF.

This clonotype came up many times. V gene TRBV14 combines with J gene TRBJ2-2, with D possibly TRBD2 on 5 matching bases. Germline CDR1 reads SGHDN; CDR2 reads FVKESK. V dropped 3 bases and J dropped 5 bases, with 16 bases sitting between them. This CDR3 contains 16 residues. CDR3 in DNA: TGTGCCAGCAGCCAGGATTGGGAGCATTGGACCGGGGAGCTGTTTTTT. This codes for CASSQDWEHWTGELFF.

The sample holds a few counts of this clonotype. A single base separates this from a much larger clone, so it may be a read error. The rearrangement joins TRBV10-3 to TRBJ1-2; no firm D call. Germline V lookup: CDR1 ENHRY, CDR2 SYGVKD. V lost 4 bases and J 0 bases, leaving 9 bases between the germline ends. The CDR3 is 14 residues long. CDR3 coding DNA: TGTGCCATCAGTGTTGGGTCCTCTAACTATGGCTACACCTTC. This translates into CAISVGSSNYGYTF.

This clonotype was observed at least ten times. V usage is TRBV15 and J usage is TRBJ1-4; a possible D gene is TRBD1 (5 bases). Germline assignment: CDR1 LNHNV and CDR2 YYDKDF (reference sequence). CDR3 length equals 15 residues. V lost 2 bases and J 4 bases, leaving 11 bases between the germline ends. The chain's CDR3 is CATSRNGRGNEKLFF. The CDR3 region has the DNA TGTGCCACCAGCAGAAATGGGAGGGGTAATGAAAAACTGTTTTTT.

A remark on this clonotype: At one of its ends the junction is not consistent with the germline gene, which may arise from a read error. The chain joins TRBV28 to TRBJ2-6; D might be TRBD2 (5 bases). The CDR3 is 16 amino acids. From germline, CDR1 is MDHEN and CDR2 SYDVKM. DNA for the CDR3: TGTGCCAGCAGTCCCTTTGGGGAGTCTGAGGCCAACGTCCTGACTTTC. This gives the protein CASSPFGESEANVLTF.

This clonotype was seen more than once but under ten times. The CDR3 sequence: CASSQGGQPQYF. The CDR3 DNA is TGTGCCAGTTCCCAGGGGGGTCAGCCCCAGTACTTC. The chain couples TRBV19 to TRBJ2-5, with a tentative D call TRBD1 (7 bases). CDR1 and CDR2 from the germline V gene are LNHDA and SQIVND (reference sequence). The CDR3 consists of 12 residues. Deletions cut 8 bases from V and 9 bases from J, with 16 bases between.

This clonotype has a handful of counts. This sequence joins TRBV24-1 and TRBJ2-7, with TRBD1 matching 7 bases. The CDR3 loop spans 12 amino acids. Germline trimming cut 7 bases from V and 5 bases from J; bases unmatched to any gene: 4. CDR1 and CDR2 from the germline V gene are KGHDR and SFDVKD. The CDR3 reads CATRGDRDEQYF. The CDR3 DNA sequence: TGTGCCACCAGGGGTGACAGGGACGAGCAGTACTTC.